This T cell receptor beta chain came from a study of blood T cell repertoires in COVID-19. At the level of the study: Some COVID-19 samples were acute and others convalescent; all came from the United States, Italy and Spain.

In the study's own analysis: Reference gene primer amplification in the assay estimated nucleated cell counts. Sequenced by immunoSEQ multiplex PCR; TCRdb stores in-frame clones only, minus some. V, J and clone size derive from that table, while D and trimming were established from the DNA sequence. The sample records 85,000 to 100,000 clones, 90% being singletons. This clone appeared a few times. Sequenced sample: peripheral blood. The clonotype originates from a man aged 55 to 70 with acute or convalescent COVID-19.

This CDR3 is CASSQDWLDRRFNTGELFF. The DNA of the CDR3 is TGTGCCAGCAGCCAAGATTGGCTGGACAGAAGATTCAACACCGGGGAGCTGTTTTTT. This chain uses TRBV3-1 (or the pseudogene TRBV3-2) with TRBJ2-2; tentative D call: TRBD1 (6 bases). CDR3 length: 19 residues. With 0 bases removed from V and 2 bases from J, the gap between germline ends came to 19 bases. The germline CDR1 and CDR2 sequences are LGHDT and YNNKEL (reference sequence).